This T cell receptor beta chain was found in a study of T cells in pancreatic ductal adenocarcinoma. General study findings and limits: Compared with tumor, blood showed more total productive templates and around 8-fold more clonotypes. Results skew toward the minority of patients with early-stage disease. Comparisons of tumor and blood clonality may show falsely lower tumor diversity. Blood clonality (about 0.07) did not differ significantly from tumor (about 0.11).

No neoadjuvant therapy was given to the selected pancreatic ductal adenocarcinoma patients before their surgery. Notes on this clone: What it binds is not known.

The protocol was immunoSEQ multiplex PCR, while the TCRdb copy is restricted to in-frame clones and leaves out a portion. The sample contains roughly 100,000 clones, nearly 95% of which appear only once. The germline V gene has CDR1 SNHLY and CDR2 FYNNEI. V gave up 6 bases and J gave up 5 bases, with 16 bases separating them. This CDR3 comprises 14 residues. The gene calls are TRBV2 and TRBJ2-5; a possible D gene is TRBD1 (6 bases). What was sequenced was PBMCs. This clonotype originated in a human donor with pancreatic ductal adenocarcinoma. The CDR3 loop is CASRTQPRGETQYF. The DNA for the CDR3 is TGTGCCAGCAGAACCCAGCCTAGGGGGGAGACCCAGTACTTC.